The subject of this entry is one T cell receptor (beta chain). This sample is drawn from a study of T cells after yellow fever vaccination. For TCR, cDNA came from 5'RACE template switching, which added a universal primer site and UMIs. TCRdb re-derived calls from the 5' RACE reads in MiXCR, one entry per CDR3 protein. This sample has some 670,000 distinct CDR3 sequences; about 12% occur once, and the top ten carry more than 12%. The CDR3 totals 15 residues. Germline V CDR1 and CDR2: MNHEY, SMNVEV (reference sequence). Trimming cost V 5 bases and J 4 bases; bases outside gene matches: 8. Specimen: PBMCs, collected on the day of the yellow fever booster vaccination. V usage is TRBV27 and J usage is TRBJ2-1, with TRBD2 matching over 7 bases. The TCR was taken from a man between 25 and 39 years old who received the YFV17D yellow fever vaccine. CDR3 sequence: CASSAGEAPYNEQFF. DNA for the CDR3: TGTGCCAGCAGTGCGGGGGAGGCCCCTTACAATGAGCAGTTCTTC.